The present entry profiles one TCR beta chain with its context. The table came from immunoSEQ multiplex PCR; TCRdb's copy has only in-frame clones and leaves some out. This sample has about 2 million clones, with approximately 94% found just once. Terminally differentiated effector memory CD45RA+ cells were left out of the naive CD8 fraction, which was CD45RO-negative and positively selected for CCR7. This entry comes from a study of shared clonotypes between healthy human individuals. The sequence was collected from a man in his late teens or twenties in good health. The sequenced material came from naive CD8+ T cells sorted from blood.

CDR3: CASRAGGPYNEQFF. The DNA of the CDR3 is TGTGCCAGCAGAGCGGGAGGGCCCTACAATGAGCAGTTCTTC. The V call is TRBV6-5, the J call TRBJ2-1; 10 nucleotides line up with TRBD2. The V gene's germline CDR1 is MNHEY and CDR2 SVGAGI. The CDR3 runs to 14 residues. Trimming removed 6 bases from V and 2 bases from J; junction bases left unmatched: 1.